This T cell receptor beta chain was sequenced in a study of PD-1 blockade in classical Hodgkin lymphoma. Whole-study results and caveats: Undefined causes, possibly disease activity or prior therapy, underlie the repertoire differences.

This clone was seen once. What it recognizes is unknown. Time point: cycle 4 day 1 (C4D1), after 6 weeks of nivolumab. Every single patient, without exception, relapsed after autologous stem cell transplantation, and brentuximab vedotin exposure varied. Magnetic negative selection was used to purify CD4+ T cells from PBMCs that had been thawed. Measured with immunoSEQ multiplex PCR; TCRdb has only the in-frame clones, and not every one. The table includes more than 10,000 clones, roughly 83% detected once. The J segment lost 4 bases and the V segment lost 1 base, leaving 3 bases of the junction unmatched. The CDR3 covers 14 residues. Germline V gene sequence: CDR1 LGHNT, CDR2 FRNRAP.

The TCR originated in a human donor with classical Hodgkin lymphoma. The gene calls are TRBV12-5 and TRBJ1-1; 7 nucleotides line up with TRBD1. This sample comprised CD4+ T cells from blood, obtained before the fourth cycle of nivolumab. CDR3 DNA: TGTGCTAGTGGTTTGGGACAGGGAATCACTGAAGCTTTCTTT. Its translation is CASGLGQGITEAFF.